This TCR beta chain was sequenced in a study of shared clonotypes between healthy human individuals. Study background: For every donor, three CD4 naive, three CD4 memory, two CD8 naive and one CD8 memory plates were used.

The V end lost 7 bases, the J end lost 1 base, and 16 bases lay between the germline ends. This CDR3 contains 15 residues. Germline V gives CDR1 MNHEY, CDR2 SVGAGI. Study findings and constraints: Researchers found naive subsets generally carried larger estimated richness than memory subsets. Rarefaction gave evidence that sorted-subset sequencing remained incomplete despite large depth. Generation probabilities were higher for clonotypes shared across all four sorted-subset donors than for unshared ones.

Of note for this clone: The antigen remains undetermined.

TCRdb's table, derived via immunoSEQ multiplex PCR, lists solely in-frame clones and lacks some. The sample has millions of clones, just over 90% seen once; the top ten hold under 2%. Naive CD8 cells comprised CD45RO-negative, CCR7-positively selected cells, excluding terminally differentiated effector memory CD45RA+ cells. The TCR comes from a man between 18 and 29 years old in good health. Some clones in this sample may be carry-over from other donors' samples. The sample was naive CD8+ T cells from PBMCs. The genes are TRBV6-5 and TRBJ1-1, with D maybe TRBD1 (5 bases). In DNA, the CDR3 is TGTGCCAGCACCTCGCTACTTGGACAGAACACTGAAGCTTTCTTT. As protein: CASTSLLGQNTEAFF.